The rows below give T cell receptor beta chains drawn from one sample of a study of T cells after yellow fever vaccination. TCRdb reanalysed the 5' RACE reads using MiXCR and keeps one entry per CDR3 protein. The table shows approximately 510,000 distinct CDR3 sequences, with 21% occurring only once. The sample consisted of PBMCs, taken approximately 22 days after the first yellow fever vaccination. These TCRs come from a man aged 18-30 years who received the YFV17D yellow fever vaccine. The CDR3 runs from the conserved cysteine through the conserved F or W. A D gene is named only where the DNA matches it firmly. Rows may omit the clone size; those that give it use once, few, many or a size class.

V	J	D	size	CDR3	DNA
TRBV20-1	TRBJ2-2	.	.	CSARGGPGVTGELFF	TGCAGTGCTAGAGGGGGGCCGGGGGTCACCGGGGAGCTGTTTTTT
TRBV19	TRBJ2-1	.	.	CASRGTHNEQFF	TGTGCCAGTAGAGGGACACACAATGAGCAGTTCTTC
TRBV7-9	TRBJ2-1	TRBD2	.	CASSLLAGGREQFF	TGTGCCAGCAGCCTACTAGCGGGGGGGCGTGAGCAGTTCTTC
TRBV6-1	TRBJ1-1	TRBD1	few	CASTSRTGGMNTEAFF	TGTGCCAGCACCTCTAGGACAGGGGGCATGAACACTGAAGCTTTCTTT
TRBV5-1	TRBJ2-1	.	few	CASSLVGSGHNEQFF	TGCGCCAGCAGCTTGGTAGGATCTGGGCACAATGAGCAGTTCTTC
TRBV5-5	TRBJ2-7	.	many	CASSQLPSEQYF	TGTGCCAGCAGCCAACTACCATCCGAGCAGTACTTC
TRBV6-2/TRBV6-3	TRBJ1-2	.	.	CASGLTANYGYTF	TGTGCCAGCGGATTGACAGCAAACTATGGCTACACCTTC
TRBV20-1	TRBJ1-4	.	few	CSARLGSGNEKLFF	TGCAGTGCTAGGCTGGGGTCAGGGAATGAAAAACTGTTTTTT
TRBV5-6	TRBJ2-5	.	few	CASSLISGSQETQYF	TGTGCCAGCAGCTTGATCTCTGGCAGCCAAGAGACCCAGTACTTC
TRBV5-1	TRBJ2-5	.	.	CASSFSRAETQYF	TGCGCCAGCAGCTTCTCCAGGGCAGAGACCCAGTACTTC
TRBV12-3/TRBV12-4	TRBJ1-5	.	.	CASGDSSNQPQHF	TGTGCCAGCGGCGACAGTTCCAATCAGCCCCAGCATTTT
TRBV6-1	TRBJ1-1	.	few	CASSERQALMNTEAFF	TGTGCCAGCAGTGAACGACAGGCTCTAATGAACACTGAAGCTTTCTTT
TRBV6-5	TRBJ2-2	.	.	CASSYRAENTGELFF	TGTGCCAGCAGTTATCGGGCAGAGAACACCGGGGAGCTGTTTTTT